The clone carrying this TCR beta chain has a handful of counts. Expressed TCRB transcripts were sequenced because the entire RNA isolate underwent reverse transcription. Assay: immunoSEQ multiplex PCR; the TCRdb copy retains only in-frame clones and omits some. The table lists 860,000 or so clones, 15% to 20% of them singletons. This specimen comes from a study of beta chain features in type 1 diabetes. The CDR3 has 16 residues. Germline values: CDR1 MDHEN, CDR2 SYDVKM. The trim removed 6 bases at V and 2 bases at J, leaving 8 bases unmatched. The rearrangement joins TRBV28 to TRBJ1-5; TRBD1 matches at 9 bases. The receptor comes from a woman under 30 in good health. Sequencing was carried out using naive CD4+ T cells from blood. CDR3 in amino acids: CASRTTGGPGNQPQHF. The CDR3 DNA reads as TGTGCCAGCAGGACGACAGGGGGGCCCGGCAATCAGCCCCAGCATTTT. The variable domain in full, completed from reference TRBV28 and TRBJ1-5, reads DVKVTQSSRYLVKRTGEKVFLECVQDMDHENMFWYRQDPGLGLRLIYFSYDVKMKEKGDIPEGYSVSREKKERFSLILESASTNQTSMYLCASRTTGGPGNQPQHFGDGTRLSIL.